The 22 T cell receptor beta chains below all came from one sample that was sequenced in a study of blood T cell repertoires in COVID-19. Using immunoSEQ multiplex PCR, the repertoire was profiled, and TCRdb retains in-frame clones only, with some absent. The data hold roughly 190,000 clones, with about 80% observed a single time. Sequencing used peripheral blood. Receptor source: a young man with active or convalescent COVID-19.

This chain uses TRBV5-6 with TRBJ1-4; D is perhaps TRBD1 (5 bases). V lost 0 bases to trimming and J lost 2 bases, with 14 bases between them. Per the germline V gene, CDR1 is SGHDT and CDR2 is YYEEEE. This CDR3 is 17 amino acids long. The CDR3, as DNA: TGTGCCAGCAGCTTGGTGGGGGGAGGAGCGACTAATGAAAAACTGTTTTTT. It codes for CASSLVGGGATNEKLFF.

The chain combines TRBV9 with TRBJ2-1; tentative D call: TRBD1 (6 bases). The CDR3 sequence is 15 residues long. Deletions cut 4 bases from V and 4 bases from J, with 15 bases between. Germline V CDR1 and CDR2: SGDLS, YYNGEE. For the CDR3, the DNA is TGTGCCAGCAGCCCTCAGGGGATAATATACAATGAGCAGTTCTTC. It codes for CASSPQGIIYNEQFF.

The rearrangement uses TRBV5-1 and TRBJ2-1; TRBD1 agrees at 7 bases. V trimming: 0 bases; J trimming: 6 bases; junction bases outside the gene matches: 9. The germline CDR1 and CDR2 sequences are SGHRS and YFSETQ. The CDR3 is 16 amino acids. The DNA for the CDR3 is TGCGCCAGCAGCTTGGTCCCGGGACAGCGGTTCAATGAGCAGTTCTTC. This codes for CASSLVPGQRFNEQFF. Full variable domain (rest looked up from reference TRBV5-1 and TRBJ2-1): KAGVTQTPRYLIKTRGQQVTLSCSPISGHRSVSWYQQTPGQGLQFLFEYFSETQRNKGNFPGRFSGRQFSNSRSEMNVSTLELGDSALYLCASSLVPGQRFNEQFFGPGTRLTVL.

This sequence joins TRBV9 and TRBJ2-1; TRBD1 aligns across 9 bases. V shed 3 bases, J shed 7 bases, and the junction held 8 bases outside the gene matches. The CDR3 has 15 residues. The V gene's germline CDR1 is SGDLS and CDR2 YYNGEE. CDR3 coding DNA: TGTGCCAGCAGCGCAGAGGGGACAGGGAGGAATGAGCAGTTCTTC. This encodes CASSAEGTGRNEQFF. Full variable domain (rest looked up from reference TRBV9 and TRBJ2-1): DSGVTQTPKHLITATGQRVTLRCSPRSGDLSVYWYQQSLDQGLQFLIQYYNGEERAKGNILERFSAQQFPDLHSELNLSSLELGDSALYFCASSAEGTGRNEQFFGPGTRLTVL.

CDR3 DNA: TGTGCCAGCAGCCCCTGGGAGGAAAATTCACCCCTCCACTTT. Its translation: CASSPWEENSPLHF. This sequence joins TRBV7-9 and TRBJ1-6; unclear D gene. V was trimmed by 5 bases and J by 7 bases, leaving 12 bases between them. The CDR3 length is 14 residues. Germline-derived CDR1 and CDR2 are SEHNR and FQNEAQ (reference sequence).

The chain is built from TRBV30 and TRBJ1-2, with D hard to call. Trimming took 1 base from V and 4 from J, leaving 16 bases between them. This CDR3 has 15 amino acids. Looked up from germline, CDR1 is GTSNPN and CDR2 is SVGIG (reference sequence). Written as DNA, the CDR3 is TGTGCCTGGAGTGCCATGGGAGCAGACCTCTATGGCTACACCTTC. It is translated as CAWSAMGADLYGYTF.

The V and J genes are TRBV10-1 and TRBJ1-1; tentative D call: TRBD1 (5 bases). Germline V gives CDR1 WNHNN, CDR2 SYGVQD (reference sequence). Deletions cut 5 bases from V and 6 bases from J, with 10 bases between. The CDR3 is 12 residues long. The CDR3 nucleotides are TGCGCCAGCAGTCCGGGGGTCGCTGAAGCTTTCTTT. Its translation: CASSPGVAEAFF.

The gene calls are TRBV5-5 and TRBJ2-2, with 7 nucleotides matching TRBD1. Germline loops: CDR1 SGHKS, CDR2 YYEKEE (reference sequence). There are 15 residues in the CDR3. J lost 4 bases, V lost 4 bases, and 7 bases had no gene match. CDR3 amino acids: CASSPDRALTGELFF. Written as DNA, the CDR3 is TGTGCCAGCAGCCCCGACAGGGCCCTCACCGGGGAGCTGTTTTTT.

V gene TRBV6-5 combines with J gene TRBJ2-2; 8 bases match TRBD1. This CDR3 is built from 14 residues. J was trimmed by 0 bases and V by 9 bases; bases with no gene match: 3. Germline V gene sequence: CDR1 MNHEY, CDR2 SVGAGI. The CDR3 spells CASRDRPNTGELFF. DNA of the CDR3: TGTGCCAGTCGGGACAGGCCGAACACCGGGGAGCTGTTTTTT.

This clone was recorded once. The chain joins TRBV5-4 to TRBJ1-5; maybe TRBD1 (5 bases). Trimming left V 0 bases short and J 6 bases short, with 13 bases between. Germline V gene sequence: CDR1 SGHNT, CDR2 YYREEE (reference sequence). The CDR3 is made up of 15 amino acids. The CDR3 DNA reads TGTGCCAGCAGCTTGGGGGGCGGATTTGGTCAGCCCCAGCATTTT. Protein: CASSLGGGFGQPQHF.

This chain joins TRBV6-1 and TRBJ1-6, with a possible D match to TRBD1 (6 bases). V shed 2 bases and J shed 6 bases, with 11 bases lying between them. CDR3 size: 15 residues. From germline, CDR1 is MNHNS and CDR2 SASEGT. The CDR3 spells CASSETGPLNSPLHF. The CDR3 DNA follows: TGTGCCAGCAGTGAAACAGGGCCCCTTAATTCACCCCTCCACTTT.

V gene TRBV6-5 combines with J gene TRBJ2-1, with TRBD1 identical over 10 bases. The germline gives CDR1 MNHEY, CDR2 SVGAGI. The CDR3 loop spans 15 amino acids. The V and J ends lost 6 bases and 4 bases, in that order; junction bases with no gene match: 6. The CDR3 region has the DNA TGTGCCAGCAGCGGGGGACAGGGGCCGTACAATGAGCAGTTCTTC. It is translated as CASSGGQGPYNEQFF.

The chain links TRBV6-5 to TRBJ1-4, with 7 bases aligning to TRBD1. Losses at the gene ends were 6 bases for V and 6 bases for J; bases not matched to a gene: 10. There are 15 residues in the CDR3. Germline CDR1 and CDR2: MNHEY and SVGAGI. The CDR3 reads CASRPRQGLHEKLFF. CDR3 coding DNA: TGTGCCAGCAGACCAAGACAGGGTCTCCATGAAAAACTGTTTTTT.

CDR3 sequence (DNA): TGTGCCAGCACCGGGGCCCCGGGGGGGTGGACTGAAGCTTTCTTT. Its translation: CASTGAPGGWTEAFF. The rearrangement uses TRBV6-5 and TRBJ1-1; tentative D call: TRBD1 (5 bases). The V and J ends lost 7 bases and 5 bases respectively, with 20 bases between them. The germline CDR1 and CDR2 sequences are MNHEY and SVGAGI. The CDR3 consists of 15 residues.

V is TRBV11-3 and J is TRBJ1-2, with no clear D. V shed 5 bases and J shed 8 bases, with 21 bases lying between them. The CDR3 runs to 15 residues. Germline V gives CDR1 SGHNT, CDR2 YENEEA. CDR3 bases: TGTGCCAGCAGCCTGACCGGGTCCCTCTCGGAGGGCTACACCTTC. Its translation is CASSLTGSLSEGYTF.

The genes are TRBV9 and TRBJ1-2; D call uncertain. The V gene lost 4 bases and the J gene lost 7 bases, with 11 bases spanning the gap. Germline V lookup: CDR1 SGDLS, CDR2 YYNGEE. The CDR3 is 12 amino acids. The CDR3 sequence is CASSPSKAGYTF. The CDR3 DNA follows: TGTGCCAGCAGCCCTAGTAAGGCTGGCTACACCTTC.

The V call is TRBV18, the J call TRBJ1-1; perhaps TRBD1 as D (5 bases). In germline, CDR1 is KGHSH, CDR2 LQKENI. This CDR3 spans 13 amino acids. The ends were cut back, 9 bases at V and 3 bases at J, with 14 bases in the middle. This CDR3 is CASQRDRYTEAFF. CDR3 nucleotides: TGTGCCAGTCAGCGTGACAGATACACTGAAGCTTTCTTT.

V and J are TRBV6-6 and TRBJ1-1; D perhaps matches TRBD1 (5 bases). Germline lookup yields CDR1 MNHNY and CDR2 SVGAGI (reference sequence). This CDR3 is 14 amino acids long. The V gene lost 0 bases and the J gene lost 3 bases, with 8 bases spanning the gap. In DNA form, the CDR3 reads TGTGCCAGCAGTTACTCGGGAGGGGACACTGAAGCTTTCTTT. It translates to CASSYSGGDTEAFF.

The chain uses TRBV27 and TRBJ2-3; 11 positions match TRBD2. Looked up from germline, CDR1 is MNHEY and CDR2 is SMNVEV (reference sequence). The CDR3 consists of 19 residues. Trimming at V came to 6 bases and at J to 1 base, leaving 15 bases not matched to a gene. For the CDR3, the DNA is TGTGCCAGCAGCCGTAGAGGGGCTAGCGGGAGGCCGGGCACAGATACGCAGTATTTT. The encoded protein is CASSRRGASGRPGTDTQYF.

The DNA of the CDR3 is TGTGCCAGCAGCTTAGAACTAGCGGTTTCCTACGAGCAGTACTTC. The encoded protein is CASSLELAVSYEQYF. The chain is built from TRBV11-2 and TRBJ2-7; 8 bases line up with TRBD2. Losses at the gene ends were 0 bases for V and 1 base for J; bases not matched to a gene: 2. CDR1 is SGHAT and CDR2 is FQNNGV in the germline V gene. This CDR3 comprises 15 residues.

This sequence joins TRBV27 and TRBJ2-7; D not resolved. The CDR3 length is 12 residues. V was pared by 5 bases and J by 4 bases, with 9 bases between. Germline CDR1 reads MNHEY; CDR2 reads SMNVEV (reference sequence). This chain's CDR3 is CASSPSRYEQYF. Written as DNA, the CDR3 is TGTGCCAGCAGTCCCAGCAGGTACGAGCAGTACTTC.

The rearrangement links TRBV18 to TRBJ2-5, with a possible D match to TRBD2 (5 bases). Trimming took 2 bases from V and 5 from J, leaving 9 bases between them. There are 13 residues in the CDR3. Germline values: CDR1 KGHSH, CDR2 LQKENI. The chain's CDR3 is CASSPGERETQYF. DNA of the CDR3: TGTGCCAGCTCACCAGGGGAGCGGGAGACCCAGTACTTC. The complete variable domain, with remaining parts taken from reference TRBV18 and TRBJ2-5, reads NAGVMQNPRHLVRRRGQEARLRCSPMKGHSHVYWYRQLPEEGLKFMVYLQKENIIDESGMPKERFSAEFPKEGPSILRIQQVVRGDSAAYFCASSPGERETQYFGPGTRLLVL.